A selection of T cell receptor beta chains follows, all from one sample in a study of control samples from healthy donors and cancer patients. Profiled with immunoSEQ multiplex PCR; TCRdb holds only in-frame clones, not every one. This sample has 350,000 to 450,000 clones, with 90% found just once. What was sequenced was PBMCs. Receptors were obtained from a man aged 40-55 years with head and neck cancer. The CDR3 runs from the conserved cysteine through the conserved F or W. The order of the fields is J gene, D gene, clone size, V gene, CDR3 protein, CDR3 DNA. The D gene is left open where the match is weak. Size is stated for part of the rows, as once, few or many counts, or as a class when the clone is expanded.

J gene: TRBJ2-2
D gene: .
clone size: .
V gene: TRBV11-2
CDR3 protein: CASSYLSGGVNTGELFF
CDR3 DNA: TGTGCCAGCAGCTACCTCTCCGGGGGCGTTAACACCGGGGAGCTGTTTTTT

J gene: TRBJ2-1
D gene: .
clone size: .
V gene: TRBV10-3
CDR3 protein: CAISALVNEQFF
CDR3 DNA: TGTGCCATCAGTGCGCTAGTCAATGAGCAGTTCTTC

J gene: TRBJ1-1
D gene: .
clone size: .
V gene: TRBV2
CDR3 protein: CASSVFRGRNTEAFF
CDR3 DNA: TGTGCCAGCAGTGTCTTTCGGGGACGGAACACTGAAGCTTTCTTT

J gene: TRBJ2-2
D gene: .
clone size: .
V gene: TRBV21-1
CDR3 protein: CASSTRIGELFF
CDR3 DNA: TGTGCCAGCAGCACTAGGATCGGGGAGCTGTTTTTT

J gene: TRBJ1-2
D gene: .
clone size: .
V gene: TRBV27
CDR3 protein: CASRKDPGGYGYTF
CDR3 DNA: TGTGCCAGCAGGAAGGACCCAGGTGGCTATGGCTACACCTTC

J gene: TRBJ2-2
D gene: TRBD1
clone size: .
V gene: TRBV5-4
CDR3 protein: CASSLGQGKETGELFF
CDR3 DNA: TGTGCCAGCAGCCTAGGACAGGGGAAGGAAACCGGGGAGCTGTTTTTT

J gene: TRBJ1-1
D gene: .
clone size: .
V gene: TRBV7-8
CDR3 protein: CASSLVGQNTEAFF
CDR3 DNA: TGTGCCAGCAGCTTAGTTGGACAGAACACTGAAGCTTTCTTT

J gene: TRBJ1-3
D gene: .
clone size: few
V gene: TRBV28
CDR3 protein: CASYTGYSGNTIYF
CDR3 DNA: TGTGCCAGCTATACAGGTTACTCTGGAAACACCATATATTTT

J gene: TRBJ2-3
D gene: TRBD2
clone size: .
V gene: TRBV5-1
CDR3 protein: CASSLALGTNTDTQYF
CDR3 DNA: TGCGCCAGCAGCTTAGCGCTGGGGACTAACACAGATACGCAGTATTTT

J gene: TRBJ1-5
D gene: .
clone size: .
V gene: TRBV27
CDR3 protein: CASSSLGTRGNQPQHF
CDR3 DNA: TGTGCCAGCAGTTCTCTAGGCACACGGGGAAATCAGCCCCAGCATTTT